This T cell receptor (beta chain) derives from a study of CD8 T cells in Susac syndrome. FACS enriched CD8+ TEMRA cells, while bulk CD8+ and CD4+ were negatively isolated. The CDR3 is made up of 18 amino acids. V gave up 0 bases and J gave up 7 bases; unmatched junction bases: 16. CDR1 is ENHRY, CDR2 SYGVKD, per germline. This clonotype was recorded a few times. Reverse transcription of roughly 0.5 to 1 ug RNA was carried out with random hexamers. An immunoSEQ multiplex PCR amplified TCR beta CDR3 over 54 Vbeta and 13 Jbeta. MiXCR was run by TCRdb on the immunoSEQ multiplex PCR reads, yielding one entry per CDR3 protein. The data contain 350,000 to 550,000 distinct CDR3 sequences, more than 80% of them singletons.

The specimen was CD8+ T cells from PBMCs. This sequence was found in a human donor with multiple sclerosis. The rearrangement links TRBV10-3 to TRBJ2-7; 9 nucleotides align to TRBD2. DNA of the CDR3: TGTGCCATCAGTGAGTCTGCCAGCGGGAGGCCCGAAAGAGAAGAGCAGTACTTC. Translating gives CAISESASGRPEREEQYF.